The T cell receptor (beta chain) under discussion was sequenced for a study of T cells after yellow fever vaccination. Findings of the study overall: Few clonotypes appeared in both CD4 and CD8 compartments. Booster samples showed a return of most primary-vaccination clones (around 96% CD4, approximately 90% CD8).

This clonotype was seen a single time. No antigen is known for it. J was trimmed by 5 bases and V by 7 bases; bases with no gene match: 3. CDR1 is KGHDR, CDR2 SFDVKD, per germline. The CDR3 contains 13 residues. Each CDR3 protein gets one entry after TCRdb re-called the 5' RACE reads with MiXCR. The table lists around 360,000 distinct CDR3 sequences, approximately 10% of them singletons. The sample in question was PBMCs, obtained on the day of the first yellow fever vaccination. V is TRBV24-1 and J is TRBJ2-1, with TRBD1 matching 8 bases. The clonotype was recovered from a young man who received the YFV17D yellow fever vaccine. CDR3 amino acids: CATSRDRHNEQFF. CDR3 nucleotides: TGTGCCACCAGCCGGGACAGGCACAATGAGCAGTTCTTC.